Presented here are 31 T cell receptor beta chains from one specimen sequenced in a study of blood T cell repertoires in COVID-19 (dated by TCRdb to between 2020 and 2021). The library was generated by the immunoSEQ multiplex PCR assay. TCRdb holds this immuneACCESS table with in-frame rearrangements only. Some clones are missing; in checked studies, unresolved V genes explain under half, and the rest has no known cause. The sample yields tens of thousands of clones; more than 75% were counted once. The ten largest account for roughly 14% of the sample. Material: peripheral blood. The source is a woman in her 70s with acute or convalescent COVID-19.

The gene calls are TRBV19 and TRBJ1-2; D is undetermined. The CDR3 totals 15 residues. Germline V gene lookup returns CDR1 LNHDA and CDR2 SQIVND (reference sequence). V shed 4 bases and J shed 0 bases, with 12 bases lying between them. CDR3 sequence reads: CASSTRHGSNYGYTF. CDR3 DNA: TGTGCCAGTAGTACCCGACACGGATCTAACTATGGCTACACCTTC.

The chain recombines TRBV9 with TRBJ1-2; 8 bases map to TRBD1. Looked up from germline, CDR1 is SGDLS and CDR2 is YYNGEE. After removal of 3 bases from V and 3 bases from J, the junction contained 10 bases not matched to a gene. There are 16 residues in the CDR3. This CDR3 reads CASSANRGSEYYGYTF. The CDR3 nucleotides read TGTGCCAGCAGCGCGAACAGGGGGTCTGAGTACTATGGCTACACCTTC.

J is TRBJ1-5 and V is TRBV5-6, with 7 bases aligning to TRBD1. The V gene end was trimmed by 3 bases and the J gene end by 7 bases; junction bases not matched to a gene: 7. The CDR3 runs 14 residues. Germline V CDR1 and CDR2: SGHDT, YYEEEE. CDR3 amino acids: CASSSQQGWQPQHF. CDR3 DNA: TGTGCCAGCAGCTCCCAACAGGGGTGGCAGCCCCAGCATTTT.

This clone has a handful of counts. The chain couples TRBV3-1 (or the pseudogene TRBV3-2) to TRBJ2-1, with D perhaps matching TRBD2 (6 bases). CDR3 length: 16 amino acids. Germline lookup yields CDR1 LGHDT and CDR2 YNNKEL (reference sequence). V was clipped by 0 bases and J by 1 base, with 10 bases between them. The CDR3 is CASSQDSGKSYNEQFF. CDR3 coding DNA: TGTGCCAGCAGCCAAGATAGCGGAAAATCCTACAATGAGCAGTTCTTC.

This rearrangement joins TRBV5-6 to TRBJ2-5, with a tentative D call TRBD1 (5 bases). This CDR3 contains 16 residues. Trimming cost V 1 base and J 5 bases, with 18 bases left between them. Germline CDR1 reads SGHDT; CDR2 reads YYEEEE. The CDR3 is CASSLRGRVFGETQYF. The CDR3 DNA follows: TGTGCCAGCAGCTTGAGGGGCCGGGTTTTCGGGGAGACCCAGTACTTC.

DNA of the CDR3: TGTGCCAGCAGAGGACAGTACACCGGGGAGCTGTTTTTT. Its protein product is CASRGQYTGELFF. V and J are TRBV6-5 and TRBJ2-2; possible D gene TRBD1, 6 bases. Germline-derived CDR1 and CDR2 are MNHEY and SVGAGI. The V and J ends lost 6 bases and 3 bases respectively, with 8 bases between them. There are 13 residues in the CDR3.

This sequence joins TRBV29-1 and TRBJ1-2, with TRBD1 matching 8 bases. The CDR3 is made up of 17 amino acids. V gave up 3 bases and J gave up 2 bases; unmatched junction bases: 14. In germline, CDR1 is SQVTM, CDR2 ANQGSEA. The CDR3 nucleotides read TGCAGCGTTGACGAAGGCGGGGGGGCAGGGGGCAACTATGGCTACACCTTC. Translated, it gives CSVDEGGGAGGNYGYTF.

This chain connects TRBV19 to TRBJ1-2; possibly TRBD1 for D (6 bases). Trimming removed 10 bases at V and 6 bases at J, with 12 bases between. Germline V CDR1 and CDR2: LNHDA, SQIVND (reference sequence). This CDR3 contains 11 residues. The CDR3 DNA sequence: TGTGCCACCAAGGGGGGGCATGGCTACACCTTC. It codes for CATKGGHGYTF.

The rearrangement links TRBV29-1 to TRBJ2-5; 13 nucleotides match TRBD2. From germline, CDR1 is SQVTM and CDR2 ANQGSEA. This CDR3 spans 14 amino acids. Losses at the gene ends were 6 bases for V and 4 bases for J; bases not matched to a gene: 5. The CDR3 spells CSVAGLAGSETQYF. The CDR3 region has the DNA TGCAGCGTCGCGGGACTAGCGGGATCAGAGACCCAGTACTTC. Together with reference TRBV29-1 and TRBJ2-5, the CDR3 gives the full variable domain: SAVISQKPSRDICQRGTSLTIQCQVDSQVTMMFWYRQQPGQSLTLIATANQGSEATYESGFVIDKFPISRPNLTFSTLTVSNMSPEDSSIYLCSVAGLAGSETQYFGPGTRLLVL.

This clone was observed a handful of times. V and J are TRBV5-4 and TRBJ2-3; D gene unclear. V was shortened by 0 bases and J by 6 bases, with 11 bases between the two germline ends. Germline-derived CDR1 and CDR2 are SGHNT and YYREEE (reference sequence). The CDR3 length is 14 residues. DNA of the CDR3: TGTGCCAGCAGCTTGGCCCGCGTCTCGGATACGCAGTATTTT. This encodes CASSLARVSDTQYF.

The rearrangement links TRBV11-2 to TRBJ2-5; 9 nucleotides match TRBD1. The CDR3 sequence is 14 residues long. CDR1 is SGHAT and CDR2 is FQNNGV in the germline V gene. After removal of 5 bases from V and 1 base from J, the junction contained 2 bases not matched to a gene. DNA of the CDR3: TGTGCCAGCAGCCCGACAGGGGGCCAAGAGACCCAGTACTTC. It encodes CASSPTGGQETQYF.

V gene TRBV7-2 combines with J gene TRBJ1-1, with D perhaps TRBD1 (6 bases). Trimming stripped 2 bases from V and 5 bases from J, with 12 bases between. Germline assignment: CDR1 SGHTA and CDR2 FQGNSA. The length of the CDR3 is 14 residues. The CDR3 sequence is CASSLNRVGTEAFF. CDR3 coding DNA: TGTGCCAGCAGCTTAAACAGGGTAGGGACTGAAGCTTTCTTT.

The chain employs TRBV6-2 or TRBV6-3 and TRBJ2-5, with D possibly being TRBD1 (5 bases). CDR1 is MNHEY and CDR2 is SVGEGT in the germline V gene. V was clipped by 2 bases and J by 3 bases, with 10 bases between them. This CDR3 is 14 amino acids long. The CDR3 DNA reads TGTGCCAGCAGTTACCCCGACAGTAAAGAGACCCAGTACTTC. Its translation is CASSYPDSKETQYF.

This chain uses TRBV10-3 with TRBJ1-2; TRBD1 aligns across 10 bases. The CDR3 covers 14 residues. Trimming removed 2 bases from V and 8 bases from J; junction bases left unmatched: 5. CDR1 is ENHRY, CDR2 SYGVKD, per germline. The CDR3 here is CAISEGQGERGYTF. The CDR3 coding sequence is TGTGCCATCAGTGAGGGACAGGGGGAAAGGGGCTACACCTTC.

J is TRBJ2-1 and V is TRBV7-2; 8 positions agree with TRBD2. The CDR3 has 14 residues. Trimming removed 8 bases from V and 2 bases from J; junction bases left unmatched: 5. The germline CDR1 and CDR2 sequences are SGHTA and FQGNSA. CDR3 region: CASVGRAPYNEQFF. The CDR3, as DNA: TGTGCCAGCGTCGGGAGGGCCCCCTACAATGAGCAGTTCTTC.

This CDR3 is CASSPPSIAGDLYEQYV. As DNA, the CDR3 is TGTGCCAGCAGTCCTCCCTCGATAGCGGGGGACCTCTACGAGCAGTACGTC. The V call is TRBV6-7, the J call TRBJ2-7, with 9 nucleotides matching TRBD2. TRBV6-7 is recorded as an ORF, its role being uncertain. V dropped 5 bases and J dropped 3; count of bases not matched to a gene: 14. This CDR3 region has 17 residues.

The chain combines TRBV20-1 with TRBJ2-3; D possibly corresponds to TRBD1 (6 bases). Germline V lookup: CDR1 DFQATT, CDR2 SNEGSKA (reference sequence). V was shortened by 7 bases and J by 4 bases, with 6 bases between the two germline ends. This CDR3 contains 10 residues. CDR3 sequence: CSGGPDTQYF. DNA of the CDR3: TGCAGTGGGGGGCCAGATACGCAGTATTTT.

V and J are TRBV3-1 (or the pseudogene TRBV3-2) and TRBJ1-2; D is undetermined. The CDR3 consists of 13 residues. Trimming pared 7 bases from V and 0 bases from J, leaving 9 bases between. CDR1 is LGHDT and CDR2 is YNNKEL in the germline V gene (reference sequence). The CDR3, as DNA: TGTGCCAGCAACCGGGGAGCTAACTATGGCTACACCTTC. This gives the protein CASNRGANYGYTF.

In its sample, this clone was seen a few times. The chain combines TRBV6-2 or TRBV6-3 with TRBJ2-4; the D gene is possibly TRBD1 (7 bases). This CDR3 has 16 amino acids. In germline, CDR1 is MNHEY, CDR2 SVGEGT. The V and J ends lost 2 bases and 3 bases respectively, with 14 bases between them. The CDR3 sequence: CASSYQGGSGKNIQYF. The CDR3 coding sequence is TGTGCCAGCAGTTACCAGGGGGGATCGGGCAAAAACATTCAGTACTTC.

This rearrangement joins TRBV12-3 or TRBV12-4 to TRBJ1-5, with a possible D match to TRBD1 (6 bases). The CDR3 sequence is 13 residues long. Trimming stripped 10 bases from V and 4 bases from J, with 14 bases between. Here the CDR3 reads CATGAGVNQPQHF. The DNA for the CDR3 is TGTGCCACCGGGGCAGGGGTGAATCAGCCCCAGCATTTT.

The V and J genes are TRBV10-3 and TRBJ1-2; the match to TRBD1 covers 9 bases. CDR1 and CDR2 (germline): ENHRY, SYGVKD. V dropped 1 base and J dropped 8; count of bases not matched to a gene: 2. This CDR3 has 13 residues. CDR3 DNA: TGTGCCATCAGTGAGTTTGGACAGGGGGGCTACACCTTC. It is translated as CAISEFGQGGYTF.

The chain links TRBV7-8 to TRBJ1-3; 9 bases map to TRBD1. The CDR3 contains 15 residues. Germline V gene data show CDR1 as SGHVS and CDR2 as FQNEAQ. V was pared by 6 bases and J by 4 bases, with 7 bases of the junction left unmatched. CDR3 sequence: CASRRDRVQGNTIYF. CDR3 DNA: TGTGCCAGCAGACGGGACAGGGTGCAGGGAAACACCATATATTTT.

The CDR3: CASSLAWTSSSPDTQYF. The CDR3 DNA reads TGTGCCAGCAGCCTGGCGTGGACTAGTTCTTCCCCAGATACGCAGTATTTT. The chain combines TRBV5-4 with TRBJ2-3; 7 positions match TRBD2. The CDR3 spans 17 residues. The trim removed 4 bases at V and 4 bases at J, leaving 15 bases unmatched. Looked up from germline, CDR1 is SGHNT and CDR2 is YYREEE (reference sequence).

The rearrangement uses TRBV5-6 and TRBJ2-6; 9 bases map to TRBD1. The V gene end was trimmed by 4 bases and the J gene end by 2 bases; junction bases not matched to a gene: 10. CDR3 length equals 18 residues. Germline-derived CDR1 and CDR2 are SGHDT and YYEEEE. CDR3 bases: TGTGCCAGCAGCACGCTGGGACAGGGCGCACCTGGGGCCAACGTCCTGACTTTC. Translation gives CASSTLGQGAPGANVLTF.

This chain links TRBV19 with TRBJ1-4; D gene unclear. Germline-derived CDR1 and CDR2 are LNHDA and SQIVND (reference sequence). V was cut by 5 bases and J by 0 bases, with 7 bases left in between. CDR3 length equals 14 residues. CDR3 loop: CASSRVSTNEKLFF. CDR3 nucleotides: TGTGCCAGTAGTCGAGTTTCAACTAATGAAAAACTGTTTTTT.

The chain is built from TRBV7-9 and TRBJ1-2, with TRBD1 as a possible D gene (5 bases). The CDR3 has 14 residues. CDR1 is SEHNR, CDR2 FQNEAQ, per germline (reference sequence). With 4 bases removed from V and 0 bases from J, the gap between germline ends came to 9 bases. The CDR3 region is CASSSSTANYGYTF. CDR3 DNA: TGTGCCAGCAGCTCTTCGACAGCTAACTATGGCTACACCTTC.

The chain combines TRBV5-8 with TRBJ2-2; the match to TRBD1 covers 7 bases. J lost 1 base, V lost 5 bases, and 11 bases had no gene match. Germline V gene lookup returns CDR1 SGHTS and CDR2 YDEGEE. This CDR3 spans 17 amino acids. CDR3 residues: CASRTKGTAKNTGELFF. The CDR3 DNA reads TGTGCCAGCAGAACAAAGGGGACAGCCAAGAACACCGGGGAGCTGTTTTTT.

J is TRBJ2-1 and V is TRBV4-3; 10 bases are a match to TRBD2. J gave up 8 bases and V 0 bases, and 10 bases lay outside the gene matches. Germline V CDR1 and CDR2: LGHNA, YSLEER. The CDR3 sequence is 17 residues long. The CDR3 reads CASSQDPLAGGADEQFF. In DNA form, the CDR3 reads TGCGCCAGCAGCCAAGATCCGTTAGCGGGAGGTGCGGATGAGCAGTTCTTC.

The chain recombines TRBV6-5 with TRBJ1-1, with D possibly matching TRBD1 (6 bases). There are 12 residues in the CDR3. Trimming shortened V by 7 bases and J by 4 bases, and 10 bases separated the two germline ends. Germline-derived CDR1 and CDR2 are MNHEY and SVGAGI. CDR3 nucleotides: TGTGCCAGCACCCAGGGGTCCACTGAAGCTTTCTTT. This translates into CASTQGSTEAFF.

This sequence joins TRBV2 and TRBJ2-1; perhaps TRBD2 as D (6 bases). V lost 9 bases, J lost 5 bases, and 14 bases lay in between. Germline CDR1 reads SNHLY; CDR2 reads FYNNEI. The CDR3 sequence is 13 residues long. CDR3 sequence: CASLGLDHNEQFF. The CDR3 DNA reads TGTGCCAGTTTGGGACTGGACCACAATGAGCAGTTCTTC.

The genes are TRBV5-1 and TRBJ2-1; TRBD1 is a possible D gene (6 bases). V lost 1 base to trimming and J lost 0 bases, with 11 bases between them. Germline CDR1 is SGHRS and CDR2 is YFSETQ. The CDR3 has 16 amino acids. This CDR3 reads CASSLNTGSSYNEQFF. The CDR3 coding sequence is TGCGCCAGCAGCTTGAATACAGGGAGCTCCTACAATGAGCAGTTCTTC.